This entry is about one T cell receptor (beta chain). The entry originates in a study of chemoradiotherapy in HPV16-positive cancers. Study in general: Candidate HPV-specific clones and shared TCR motifs came from a couple of HPV16-positive patients.

Per the germline V gene, CDR1 is SGHRS and CDR2 is YFSETQ. V was clipped by 1 base and J by 5 bases, with 12 bases between them. The CDR3 consists of 14 residues. Some clones are missing from TCRdb's copy, which holds only in-frame ones; the method was immunoSEQ multiplex PCR. The sample includes under 15,000 clones, about three fifths of them seen just once. This receptor was identified in a human donor with HPV-associated anogenital cancer. The specimen was collected from a patient who underwent chemoradiotherapy. The chain employs TRBV5-1 and TRBJ1-1; D uncertain. The CDR3 sequence is CASSLTNLGTEAFF. The CDR3 DNA is TGCGCCAGCAGCTTGACCAACCTGGGAACTGAAGCTTTCTTT.